The text below deals with one T cell receptor (beta chain). The antigen is not known. The data stem from a study of T-cell memory formation after mild COVID-19. Overall study: Largely donor-specific sequence clusters came from two donors.

Germline CDR1 is LGHNA and CDR2 is YSLEER. The junction had 1 base not matched to a gene; V was cut back by 3 bases and J by 5 bases. CDR3 length: 13 amino acids. A 5'RACE reaction primed in the constant segment made cDNA libraries of TCR alpha and TCR beta, and these carried sample barcodes and UMIs. TCRdb re-called the 5' RACE reads through MiXCR, storing one row per CDR3 protein. The sample gives roughly 450,000 distinct CDR3 sequences, about a sixth of which show up once; 20% to 25% is in the top ten. Study-wide findings and caveats: Pre-infection memory contained some responding clones, which suggested that cross-reactive memory had joined. The study found balanced CD4/CD8 in clones contracting day 15 to 85 and a CD4+ lean in later expanders.

V usage is TRBV4-3 and J usage is TRBJ1-2, with 9 bases lining up with TRBD1. The material sequenced was PBMCs or a T cell subset sorted from them (not recorded which). This TCR came from a man between 18 and 35 years old who had mild COVID-19 (a few samples of this study predate the infection). Cell type and time point are not known. The CDR3 region is CASSHGTGYGYTF. CDR3 in DNA: TGCGCCAGCAGCCACGGGACAGGGTATGGCTACACCTTC.